The rows below give T cell receptor beta chains drawn from one sample of a study of graft-versus-host responses after intestinal transplantation. TCRdb keeps only in-frame clones here, not all; method: immunoSEQ multiplex PCR. This sample has over 250 clones, with about 91% found just once. Sample: ileum tissue, taken 23 days after intestinal transplant. These TCRs come from a human patient who received an intestinal transplant, so some T cells may come from the graft donor. Each CDR3 is given with its conserved first and last residue. Each record gives: J gene, D gene, V gene, CDR3 protein. A D gene is named only where the DNA matches it firmly.

>TRBJ2-5|NA|TRBV30
CAWSVVRGFQETQYF
>TRBJ2-1|NA|TRBV7-9
CASSRQGASGRNEQFF
>TRBJ2-1|TRBD2|TRBV2
CASSEGPRGLAGGPSYNEQFF
>TRBJ2-7|NA|TRBV5-1
CASSLYRATYEQYF
>TRBJ1-2|NA|TRBV5-4
CASLDGIPGKTYGYTF
>TRBJ1-2|NA|TRBV12-2
CASRLALTHERPMATF
>TRBJ2-1|NA|TRBV20-1
CSAENNEQFF
>TRBJ1-1|TRBD1|TRBV15
CATSSATLTGGKGMGLGTEAFF
>TRBJ2-1|NA|TRBV18
CASSPPDWGGNEQFF
>TRBJ2-5|TRBD2|TRBV11-2
CASSLARGSGRGETQYF
>TRBJ2-7|TRBD2|TRBV5-1
CASSLTGPSGNKPEQYF
>TRBJ2-7|TRBD1|TRBV4-3
CASSQRTGREQYF
>TRBJ2-7|NA|TRBV7-2
CASSLVRGSYEQYF
>TRBJ2-3|TRBD2|TRBV7-2
CASSLLAGADTQYF
>TRBJ2-7|TRBD2|TRBV28
CASSLLAGAEQYF
>TRBJ1-2|NA|TRBV6-9
CASSVGRSYGKTYGYTF
>TRBJ1-3|NA|TRBV5-1
CASSLAGTNSGNTIYF
>TRBJ1-1|TRBD1|TRBV25-1
CASRDRGNTEAFF
>TRBJ2-1|TRBD2|TRBV19
CASSIGLAGGTQEQFF
>TRBJ1-2|NA|TRBV15
CATSVSGGCGKTYGYTF
>TRBJ2-3|TRBD2|TRBV4-3
CASSQQIAGGTDTQYF
>TRBJ1-6|TRBD1|TRBV6-1
CASSETWDRSNSPLHF
>TRBJ1-1|NA|TRBV30
CAWKRENTEAFF
>TRBJ2-3|TRBD2|TRBV4-1
CASSQEPSGTDTQYF
>TRBJ2-6|NA|TRBV9
CASSVQAWIPSGANVLTF
>TRBJ1-2|TRBD1|TRBV28
CASSPDRGLGYGYTF
>NA|TRBD2|TRBV28
CASSLLAGAEQYF
>TRBJ2-1|NA|TRBV12-2
CASRLGTSTYNEQFF